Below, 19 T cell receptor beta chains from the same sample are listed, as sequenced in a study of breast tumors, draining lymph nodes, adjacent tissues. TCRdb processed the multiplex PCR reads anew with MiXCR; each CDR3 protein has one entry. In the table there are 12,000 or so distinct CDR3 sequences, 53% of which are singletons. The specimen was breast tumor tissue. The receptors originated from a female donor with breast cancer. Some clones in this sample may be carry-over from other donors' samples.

The CDR3, as DNA: TGTGCCACCAGTGGGCGAACAGGGAAAGGGGAGCCCCAGCATTTT. As protein: CATSGRTGKGEPQHF. V usage is TRBV24-1 and J usage is TRBJ1-5; D perhaps matches TRBD1 (6 bases). The CDR3 totals 15 residues. Trimming removed 5 bases at V and 8 bases at J, with 18 bases between. Germline V gene data show CDR1 as KGHDR and CDR2 as SFDVKD.

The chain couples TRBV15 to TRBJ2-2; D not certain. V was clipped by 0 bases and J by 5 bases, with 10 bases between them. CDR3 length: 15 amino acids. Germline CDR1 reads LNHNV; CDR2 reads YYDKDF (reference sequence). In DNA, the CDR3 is TGTGCCACCAGCAGAGATGTGGCGTGGACCGGGGAGCTGTTTTTT. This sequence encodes CATSRDVAWTGELFF.

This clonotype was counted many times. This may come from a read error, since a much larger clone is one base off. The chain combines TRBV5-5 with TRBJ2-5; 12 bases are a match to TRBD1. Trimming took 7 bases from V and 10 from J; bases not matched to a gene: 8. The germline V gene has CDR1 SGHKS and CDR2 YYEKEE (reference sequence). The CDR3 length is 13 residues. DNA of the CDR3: TGTGCCAGCGGCGGGGGACAGGGGGCGAGCCAGTACTTC. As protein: CASGGGQGASQYF.

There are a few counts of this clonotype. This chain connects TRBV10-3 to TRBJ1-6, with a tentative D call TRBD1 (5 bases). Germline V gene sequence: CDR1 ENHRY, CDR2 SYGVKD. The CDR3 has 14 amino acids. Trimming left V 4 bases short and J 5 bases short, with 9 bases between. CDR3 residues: CAISVGPHNSPLHF. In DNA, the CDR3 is TGTGCCATCAGTGTGGGACCTCATAATTCACCCCTCCACTTT.

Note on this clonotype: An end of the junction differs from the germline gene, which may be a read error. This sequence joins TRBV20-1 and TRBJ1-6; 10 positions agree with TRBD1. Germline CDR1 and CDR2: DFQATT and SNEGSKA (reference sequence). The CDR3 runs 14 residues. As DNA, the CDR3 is TGCAGTGCTAGGCCCGGGACAGGGGTTTCACCCCCCCACTTT. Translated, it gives CSARPGTGVSPPHF.

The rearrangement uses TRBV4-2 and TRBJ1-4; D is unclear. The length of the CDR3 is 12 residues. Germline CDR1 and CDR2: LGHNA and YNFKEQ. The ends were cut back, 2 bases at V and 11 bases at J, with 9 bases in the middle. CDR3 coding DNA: TGTGCCAGCAGCCAAAAGGGTGGGAAACTGTTTTTT. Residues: CASSQKGGKLFF.

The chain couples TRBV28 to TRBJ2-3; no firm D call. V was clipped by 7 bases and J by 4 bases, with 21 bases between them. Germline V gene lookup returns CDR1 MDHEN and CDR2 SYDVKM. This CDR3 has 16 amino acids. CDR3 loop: CASTTPKAARADTQYF. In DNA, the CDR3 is TGTGCCAGCACTACCCCAAAGGCAGCGCGAGCAGATACGCAGTATTTT.

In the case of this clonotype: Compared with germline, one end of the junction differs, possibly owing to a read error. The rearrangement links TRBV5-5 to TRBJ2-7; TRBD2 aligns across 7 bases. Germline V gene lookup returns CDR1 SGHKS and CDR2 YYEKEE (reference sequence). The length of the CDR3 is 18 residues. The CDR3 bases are TGTGCCAGCAGCTCATCCGGACCAGCGGGGTTTGTAGCCTACGAGCAGTACTTT. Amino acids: CASSSSGPAGFVAYEQYF.

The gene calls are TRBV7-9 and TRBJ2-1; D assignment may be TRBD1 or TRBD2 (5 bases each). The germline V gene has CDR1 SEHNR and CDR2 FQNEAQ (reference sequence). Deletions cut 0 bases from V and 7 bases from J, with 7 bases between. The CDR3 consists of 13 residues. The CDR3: CASSLAGGNEQFF. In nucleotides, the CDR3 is TGTGCCAGCAGCTTAGCTGGGGGAAATGAGCAGTTCTTC.

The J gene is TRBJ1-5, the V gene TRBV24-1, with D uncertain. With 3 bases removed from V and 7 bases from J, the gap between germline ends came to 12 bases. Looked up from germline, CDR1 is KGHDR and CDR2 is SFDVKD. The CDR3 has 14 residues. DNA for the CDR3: TGTGCCACCAGTGATCCGGATAGACGGCAGCCCCAGCATTTT. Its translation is CATSDPDRRQPQHF.

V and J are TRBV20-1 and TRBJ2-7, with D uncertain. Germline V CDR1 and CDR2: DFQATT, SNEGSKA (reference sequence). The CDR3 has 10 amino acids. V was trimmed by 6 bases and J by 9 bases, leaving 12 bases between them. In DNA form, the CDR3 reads TGCAGTGCGGCTCTACGAGGGCAGTACTTC. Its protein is CSAALRGQYF.

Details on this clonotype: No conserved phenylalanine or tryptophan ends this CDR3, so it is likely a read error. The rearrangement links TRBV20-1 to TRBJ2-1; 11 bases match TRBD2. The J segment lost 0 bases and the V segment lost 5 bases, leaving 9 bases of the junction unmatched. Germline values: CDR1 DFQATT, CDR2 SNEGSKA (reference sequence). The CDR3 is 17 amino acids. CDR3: CSAPGTSGRSSYNEQFL. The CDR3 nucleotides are TGCAGTGCTCCCGGGACTAGCGGAAGAAGCTCCTACAATGAGCAGTTCCTC.

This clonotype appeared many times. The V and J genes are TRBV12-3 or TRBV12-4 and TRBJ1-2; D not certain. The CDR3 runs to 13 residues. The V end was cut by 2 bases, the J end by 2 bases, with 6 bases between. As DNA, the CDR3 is TGTGCCAGCAGTTTAAAAGCCAACTATGGCTACACCTTC. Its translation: CASSLKANYGYTF.

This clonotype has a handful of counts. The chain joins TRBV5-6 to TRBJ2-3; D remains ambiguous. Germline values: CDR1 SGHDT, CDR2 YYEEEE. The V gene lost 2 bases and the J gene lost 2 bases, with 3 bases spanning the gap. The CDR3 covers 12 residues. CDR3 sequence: CASSLVTDTQYF. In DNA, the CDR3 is TGTGCCAGCAGCTTAGTCACAGATACGCAGTATTTT. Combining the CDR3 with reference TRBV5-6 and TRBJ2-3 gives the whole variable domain DAGVTQSPTHLIKTRGQQVTLRCSPKSGHDTVSWYQQALGQGPQFIFQYYEEEERQRGNFPDRFSGHQFPNYSSELNVNALLLGDSALYLCASSLVTDTQYFGPGTRLTVL.

The CDR3 coding sequence is TGTGCCATCAGTGAGACTAGCGGTTCCGACGAGCAGTACTTC. Protein: CAISETSGSDEQYF. This chain connects TRBV10-3 to TRBJ2-7, with 8 bases lining up with TRBD2. J was trimmed by 5 bases and V by 2 bases; bases with no gene match: 5. This CDR3 spans 14 amino acids. The V gene's germline CDR1 is ENHRY and CDR2 SYGVKD.

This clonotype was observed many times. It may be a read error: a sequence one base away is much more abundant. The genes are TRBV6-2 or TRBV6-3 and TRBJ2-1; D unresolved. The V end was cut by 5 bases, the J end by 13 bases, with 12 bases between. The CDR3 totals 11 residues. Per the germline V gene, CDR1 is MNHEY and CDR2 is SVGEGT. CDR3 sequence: CASSPGRLQFF. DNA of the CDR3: TGTGCCAGCAGTCCTGGACGGTTACAGTTCTTC.

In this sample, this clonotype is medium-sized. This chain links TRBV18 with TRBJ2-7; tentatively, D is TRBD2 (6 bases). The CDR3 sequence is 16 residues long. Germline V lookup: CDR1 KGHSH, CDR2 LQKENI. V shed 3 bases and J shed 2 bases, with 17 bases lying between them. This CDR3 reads CASSPDGDSPPYEQYV. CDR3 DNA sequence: TGTGCCAGCTCACCCGATGGGGACTCTCCCCCCTACGAGCAGTACGTC.

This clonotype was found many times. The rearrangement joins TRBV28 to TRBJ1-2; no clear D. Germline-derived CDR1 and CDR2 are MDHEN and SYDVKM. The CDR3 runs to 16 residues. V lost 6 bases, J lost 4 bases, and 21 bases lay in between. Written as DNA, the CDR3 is TGTGCCAGCAGCTCCTGGGAGAAACCCTGGAGCTATGGCTACACCTTC. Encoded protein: CASSSWEKPWSYGYTF.

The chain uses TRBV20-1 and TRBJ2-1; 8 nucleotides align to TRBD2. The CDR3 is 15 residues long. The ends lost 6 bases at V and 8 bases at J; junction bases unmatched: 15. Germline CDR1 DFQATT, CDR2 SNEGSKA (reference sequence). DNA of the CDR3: TGCAGTGCCAGACCGGGACTAGTGGAGTCGTATGAGCAGTTCTTC. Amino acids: CSARPGLVESYEQFF.